Each of the 10 T cell receptor beta chains below was sequenced from the same sample in a study of cytomegalovirus exposure and HLA in healthy donors. PCR was performed using 60 Vbeta and 13 Jbeta primers. The method was immunoSEQ multiplex PCR; TCRdb's version includes in-frame clones alone and lacks a portion of them. Among around 67,000 clones, about four fifths were seen once, and the ten largest hold 7.8%. Sequenced: PBMCs. The receptors shown here come from a man between 18 and 29 years old in good health and CMV-seropositive.

This clone was found once. The V gene is TRBV6-5, the J gene TRBJ2-7; D may be TRBD1 (7 bases). The CDR3 loop spans 14 amino acids. Germline-derived CDR1 and CDR2 are MNHEY and SVGAGI. The V and J ends lost 6 bases and 5 bases respectively, with 17 bases between them. In DNA form, the CDR3 reads TGTGCCAGCAGGCCCACAGGGGCGGGGAACGAGCAGTACTTC. Encoded protein: CASRPTGAGNEQYF.

The V call is TRBV11-2, the J call TRBJ2-7; 13 bases map to TRBD2. The CDR3 runs 14 residues. The V gene's germline CDR1 is SGHAT and CDR2 FQNNGV. The DNA for the CDR3 is TGTGTATCAGAATTGGGACTAGCGGGAAACGAGCAGTACTTC. Amino acids: CVSELGLAGNEQYF.

The chain couples TRBV27 to TRBJ1-6; D is perhaps TRBD1 (5 bases). Germline lookup yields CDR1 MNHEY and CDR2 SMNVEV (reference sequence). The CDR3 consists of 13 residues. Trimming pared 8 bases from V and 9 bases from J, leaving 14 bases between. The CDR3 protein is CASRWGGASPLHF. The CDR3 DNA sequence: TGTGCCAGCCGCTGGGGGGGAGCTTCACCCCTCCACTTT.

The chain is built from TRBV11-2 and TRBJ1-6, with 7 bases lining up with TRBD1. In germline, CDR1 is SGHAT, CDR2 FQNNGV. CDR3 length: 14 residues. The junction had 6 bases not matched to a gene; V was cut back by 5 bases and J by 8 bases. CDR3 nucleotide sequence: TGTGCCAGCAGCCCGACAGGGCCCCATTCACCCCTCCACTTT. This gives the protein CASSPTGPHSPLHF. Variable domain in full (rest from reference TRBV11-2 and TRBJ1-6): EAGVAQSPRYKIIEKRQSVAFWCNPISGHATLYWYQQILGQGPKLLIQFQNNGVVDDSQLPKDRFSAERLKGVDSTLKIQPAKLEDSAVYLCASSPTGPHSPLHFGNGTRLTVT.

The chain is built from TRBV15 and TRBJ2-7; 7 bases align to TRBD2. The germline V gene encodes CDR1 LNHNV and CDR2 YYDKDF (reference sequence). V shed 0 bases and J 6 bases; nucleotides not matched to a gene: 11. The CDR3 totals 16 residues. The CDR3 protein is CATSRDLAGGLREQYF. CDR3 nucleotides: TGTGCCACCAGCAGAGACTTAGCGGGCGGCCTTCGCGAGCAGTACTTC.

The J gene is TRBJ2-3, the V gene TRBV4-1, with 9 nucleotides matching TRBD2. CDR3 size: 17 residues. The V gene end was trimmed by 3 bases and the J gene end by 2 bases; junction bases not matched to a gene: 9. Per germline, CDR1 MGHRA and CDR2 YSYEKL. The CDR3 sequence is CASSQGRLAVLTDTQYF. Written as DNA, the CDR3 is TGCGCCAGCAGCCAGGGGCGACTAGCGGTACTCACAGATACGCAGTATTTT.

The rearrangement joins TRBV7-2 to TRBJ2-5; the match to TRBD2 covers 9 bases. CDR1 is SGHTA and CDR2 is FQGNSA in the germline V gene. V lost 2 bases, J lost 4 bases, and 2 bases stayed unmatched. The CDR3 runs 14 residues. CDR3 loop: CASSLFSGRETQYF. CDR3 coding DNA: TGTGCCAGCAGCTTATTTAGCGGGAGAGAGACCCAGTACTTC.

Remarks on this clone: The identical CDR3 is also encoded by other nucleotide sequences in the sample. The chain carries TRBV10-2 and TRBJ1-1; 7 bases are shared with TRBD1. Unmatched junction bases numbered 1, after V lost 2 bases and J lost 4 bases. The germline V gene has CDR1 WSHSY and CDR2 SAAADI. CDR3 length: 13 residues. The chain's CDR3 is CASSEQGGTEAFF. CDR3 nucleotide sequence: TGCGCCAGCAGTGAGCAGGGGGGCACTGAAGCTTTCTTT.

The chain combines TRBV4-1 with TRBJ1-6, with D tentatively TRBD1 (5 bases). This CDR3 is 16 amino acids long. Trimming left V 0 bases short and J 10 bases short, with 16 bases between. Germline CDR1 and CDR2: MGHRA and YSYEKL. The CDR3 protein is CASSQDVQGLGSPLHF. Written as DNA, the CDR3 is TGCGCCAGCAGCCAAGATGTGCAGGGATTGGGATCACCCCTCCACTTT.

The rearrangement joins TRBV2 to TRBJ1-4, with no clear D. Looked up from germline, CDR1 is SNHLY and CDR2 is FYNNEI. This CDR3 is 13 amino acids long. The V and J ends lost 3 bases and 5 bases respectively, with 7 bases between them. CDR3 in DNA: TGTGCCAGCAGTGATCTAGAAAATGAAAAACTGTTTTTT. Encoded protein: CASSDLENEKLFF.